Following are 6 T cell receptor beta chains from one sample sequenced in a study of post-analysis software for immune sequencing data. Whole-study findings and limits: In patients, TRBV5-6, TRBV5-1 and TRBV20-1 belonged to five TRBV segments found more frequently than in controls.

These receptors have no identified antigens. Each TCR beta cDNA library carried unique molecular identifiers. TCRdb itself ran the PCR reads through MiXCR, one entry per CDR3 protein. The data show hundreds of thousands of distinct CDR3 sequences, with about 44% seen just once and approximately 1.7% held by the top ten. The sequencing input was blood. These receptors were collected from a girl aged 5 to 17 with multiple sclerosis.

This clonotype was counted at least ten times. This rearrangement joins TRBV7-9 to TRBJ2-7; weak D call: TRBD2 (5 bases). Trimming cost V 5 bases and J 6 bases, with 11 bases left between them. The CDR3 extends over 12 amino acids. Germline values: CDR1 SEHNR, CDR2 FQNEAQ (reference sequence). CDR3 residues: CASSPLGAEQYF. CDR3 coding DNA: TGTGCCAGCAGCCCACTAGGAGCCGAGCAGTACTTC.

The chain links TRBV5-7 to TRBJ2-5, with D uncertain. With the DNA end fitting TRBJ2-7 better, the J assignment may be wrong. TRBV5-7 is an ORF, and what it does is uncertain. This CDR3 has 14 residues. CDR3 region: CASSLGLIFHEQYF. CDR3 bases: TGTGCCAGCAGCTTGGGACTTATCTTCCACGAGCAGTACTTC.

Written as DNA, the CDR3 is TGTGCCAGCAGTTTCGCCCCGGGGGGAAAGTACTTC. Protein sequence: CASSFAPGGKYF. The V call is TRBV2, the J call TRBJ2-5; 7 bases are a match to TRBD2. CDR3 size: 12 residues. V lost 5 bases and J lost 12; bases outside the gene matches: 9. Germline V gene lookup returns CDR1 SNHLY and CDR2 FYNNEI.

V usage is TRBV5-1 and J usage is TRBJ1-1; D uncertain. V was shortened by 4 bases and J by 5 bases, with 15 bases between the two germline ends. CDR1 and CDR2 from the germline V gene are SGHRS and YFSETQ. The CDR3 runs 14 residues. CDR3 sequence: CASSPTGGWTEAFF. The CDR3 coding sequence is TGCGCCAGCAGCCCTACGGGCGGGTGGACTGAAGCTTTCTTT.

This clonotype has a handful of counts. The chain couples TRBV13 to TRBJ2-3, with 12 nucleotides matching TRBD2. The germline V gene encodes CDR1 PRHDT and CDR2 FYEKMQ (reference sequence). This CDR3 comprises 15 residues. Losses at the gene ends were 7 bases for V and 4 bases for J; bases not matched to a gene: 6. The CDR3 region is CASNRLAGDADTQYF. CDR3 nucleotide sequence: TGTGCCAGCAACCGACTAGCGGGAGACGCAGATACGCAGTATTTT.

This chain connects TRBV7-2 to TRBJ2-5, with D perhaps TRBD2 (8 bases). This CDR3 spans 18 amino acids. The germline CDR1 and CDR2 sequences are SGHTA and FQGNSA. Trimming removed 3 bases at V and 11 bases at J, with 31 bases between. DNA for the CDR3: TGTGCCAGCAGCTTCTCCGGTCAGGGGAGGGGGCGGGAGGATGAGCAGTACTTC. Translated: CASSFSGQGRGREDEQYF.